The 19 T cell receptor beta chains below come from one sample, sequenced in a study. Sequencing used immunoSEQ multiplex PCR; TCRdb keeps in-frame clones, though not all of them. Here the sample spans 45,000 to 60,000 clones, approximately 93% being singletons. Sequenced: PBMCs. The receptors derive from a man aged 35 to 55 with rheumatoid arthritis.

The chain couples TRBV6-5 to TRBJ2-1; 7 bases are a match to TRBD2. This CDR3 contains 13 residues. Germline CDR1 is MNHEY and CDR2 is SVGAGI. After removal of 10 bases from V and 8 bases from J, the junction contained 11 bases not matched to a gene. CDR3 loop: CATQLGGSDEQFF. CDR3 sequence (DNA): TGTGCCACCCAGCTTGGCGGGAGTGATGAGCAGTTCTTC.

This sequence joins TRBV4-1 and TRBJ1-5, with 8 bases that match TRBD1. Trimming at V came to 2 bases and at J to 3 bases, leaving 6 bases not matched to a gene. CDR3 length: 16 amino acids. Germline-derived CDR1 and CDR2 are MGHRA and YSYEKL. DNA of the CDR3: TGCGCCAGCAGCCAAATAGGACAGGGAAACAATCAGCCCCAGCATTTT. The encoded protein is CASSQIGQGNNQPQHF.

The rearrangement links TRBV5-4 to TRBJ1-1; possibly TRBD1 for D (6 bases). The CDR3 loop spans 15 amino acids. Trimming removed 0 bases from V and 4 bases from J, with 13 bases in between. Germline V lookup: CDR1 SGHNT, CDR2 YYREEE (reference sequence). CDR3 protein: CASSLGGPGLTEAFF. The CDR3 DNA follows: TGTGCCAGCAGCTTGGGGGGGCCAGGGCTCACTGAAGCTTTCTTT.

J is TRBJ1-4 and V is TRBV19, with a possible D match to TRBD1 (5 bases). V shed 5 bases and J shed 8 bases, with 12 bases lying between them. The germline CDR1 and CDR2 sequences are LNHDA and SQIVND (reference sequence). There are 13 residues in the CDR3. The chain's CDR3 is CASSGTPEEKLFF. As DNA, the CDR3 is TGTGCCAGTAGTGGGACTCCTGAGGAAAAACTGTTTTTT.

The chain links TRBV28 to TRBJ1-1; D gene unclear. Between the trimmed V and J ends, which lost 5 bases and 2 bases, there was a span of 18 bases. Germline loops: CDR1 MDHEN, CDR2 SYDVKM. The CDR3 is 16 amino acids. The CDR3 nucleotides are TGTGCCAGCAGTCAAGATTTACGACAAATCAACACTGAAGCTTTCTTT. Encoded protein: CASSQDLRQINTEAFF.

This clone came up once. The chain uses TRBV2 and TRBJ1-2; 9 bases are a match to TRBD1. Germline loops: CDR1 SNHLY, CDR2 FYNNEI. The CDR3 totals 13 residues. With V trimmed by 5 bases and J by 8 bases, 6 bases remained unmatched. Here the CDR3 reads CASSPRDRVGYTF. DNA for the CDR3: TGTGCCAGCAGTCCTCGGGACAGGGTAGGCTACACCTTC.

V gene TRBV19 combines with J gene TRBJ1-3, with 8 bases identical to TRBD1. Germline V gives CDR1 LNHDA, CDR2 SQIVND (reference sequence). J gave up 0 bases and V 6 bases, and 4 bases lay outside the gene matches. The CDR3 totals 15 residues. The CDR3 sequence: CASRRTGFSGNTIYF. The CDR3 nucleotides are TGTGCCAGTAGGCGGACAGGGTTCTCTGGAAACACCATATATTTT.

This chain connects TRBV5-1 to TRBJ2-1; TRBD2 aligns across 8 bases. CDR3 length: 15 residues. Germline lookup yields CDR1 SGHRS and CDR2 YFSETQ. The V gene end was trimmed by 4 bases and the J gene end by 4 bases; junction bases not matched to a gene: 7. The CDR3 sequence is CASSHGRADYNEQFF. The CDR3 bases are TGCGCCAGCAGCCACGGGAGGGCCGATTACAATGAGCAGTTCTTC. The complete variable domain, with remaining parts taken from reference TRBV5-1 and TRBJ2-1, reads KAGVTQTPRYLIKTRGQQVTLSCSPISGHRSVSWYQQTPGQGLQFLFEYFSETQRNKGNFPGRFSGRQFSNSRSEMNVSTLELGDSALYLCASSHGRADYNEQFFGPGTRLTVL.

CDR3: CASSQDRGGRRFYEQYF. In DNA, the CDR3 is TGTGCCAGCAGCCAAGATCGAGGCGGTAGGCGATTCTACGAGCAGTACTTC. This chain links TRBV14 with TRBJ2-7; D is unclear. Looked up from germline, CDR1 is SGHDN and CDR2 is FVKESK. The V end was cut by 0 bases, the J end by 3 bases, with 18 bases between. The CDR3 consists of 17 residues.

The rearrangement links TRBV30 to TRBJ1-2; weak D call: TRBD1 (5 bases). Germline V CDR1 and CDR2: GTSNPN, SVGIG (reference sequence). The CDR3 runs to 15 residues. V lost 2 bases to trimming and J lost 2 bases, with 15 bases between them. Written as DNA, the CDR3 is TGTGCCTGGAGTTCCCCGGGACGGGGAAACTATGGCTACACCTTC. Protein: CAWSSPGRGNYGYTF. The full variable domain, its missing parts supplied by reference TRBV30 and TRBJ1-2, is SQTIHQWPATLVQPVGSPLSLECTVEGTSNPNLYWYRQAAGRGLQLLFYSVGIGQISSEVPQNLSASRPQDRQFILSSKKLLLSDSGFYLCAWSSPGRGNYGYTFGSGTRLTVV.

This rearrangement joins TRBV6-5 to TRBJ2-7, with TRBD1 matching 9 bases. Germline CDR1 MNHEY, CDR2 SVGAGI. V shed 7 bases, J shed 2 bases, and the junction held 6 bases outside the gene matches. The CDR3 is 14 amino acids. The CDR3: CASTRQGVTYEQYF. In DNA, the CDR3 is TGTGCCAGCACTCGACAGGGGGTAACCTACGAGCAGTACTTC.

The genes are TRBV18 and TRBJ1-5, with 8 bases fitting TRBD1. The CDR3 is 17 amino acids. The V and J ends lost 3 bases and 1 base, in that order; junction bases with no gene match: 8. The V gene's germline CDR1 is KGHSH and CDR2 LQKENI. DNA for the CDR3: TGTGCCAGCTCACCCGAAGGACAGGGTATGAGCAATCAGCCCCAGCATTTT. It is translated as CASSPEGQGMSNQPQHF.

The chain links TRBV5-1 to TRBJ2-5, with TRBD2 identical over 9 bases. CDR3 size: 18 residues. Germline V gives CDR1 SGHRS, CDR2 YFSETQ. V was pared by 4 bases and J by 2 bases, with 15 bases of the junction left unmatched. As DNA, the CDR3 is TGCGCCAGCAGCCCGGGGGCCCTAGCGGGAAGGGGACAAGAGACCCAGTACTTC. This encodes CASSPGALAGRGQETQYF.

J is TRBJ2-7 and V is TRBV7-9, with 9 bases lining up with TRBD2. Germline trimming cut 3 bases from V and 3 bases from J; bases unmatched to any gene: 3. The CDR3 runs 14 residues. Per the germline V gene, CDR1 is SEHNR and CDR2 is FQNEAQ (reference sequence). The CDR3 DNA reads TGTGCCAGCAGCTTCGGACTAGCGAGCTACGAGCAGTACTTC. This sequence encodes CASSFGLASYEQYF.

This chain uses TRBV11-2 with TRBJ1-4, with a weak D call TRBD1 (5 bases). The CDR3 is 17 residues long. CDR1 is SGHAT and CDR2 is FQNNGV in the germline V gene. The V end lost 3 bases, the J end lost 0 bases, and 14 bases lay between the germline ends. The DNA for the CDR3 is TGTGCCAGCAGCTTGGAACGAGACAGTGCAACTAATGAAAAACTGTTTTTT. This sequence encodes CASSLERDSATNEKLFF.

V gene TRBV15 combines with J gene TRBJ1-4, with D perhaps matching TRBD1 (5 bases). There are 15 residues in the CDR3. Germline V gene data show CDR1 as LNHNV and CDR2 as YYDKDF (reference sequence). Trimming cost V 5 bases and J 3 bases, with 13 bases left between them. The CDR3 spells CATSRPGRANEKLFF. The CDR3 nucleotides are TGTGCCACCAGCCGTCCGGGGCGGGCTAATGAAAAACTGTTTTTT.

The V call is TRBV12-3 or TRBV12-4, the J call TRBJ1-1; TRBD1 matches 10 bases. Trimming took 6 bases from V and 6 from J; bases not matched to a gene: 4. The CDR3 runs 13 residues. CDR3 coding DNA: TGTGCCAGCAGGTTCGGGACAGGGGCTGAAGCTTTCTTT. Protein product: CASRFGTGAEAFF.

The V call is TRBV28, the J call TRBJ1-5; D is uncertain. The V gene lost 3 bases and the J gene lost 1 base, with 10 bases spanning the gap. The CDR3 runs to 15 residues. Germline assignment: CDR1 MDHEN and CDR2 SYDVKM. CDR3 bases: TGTGCCAGCAGTTTGAGATTTGGCAGCAATCAGCCCCAGCATTTT. It encodes CASSLRFGSNQPQHF.

The chain employs TRBV6-2 or TRBV6-3 and TRBJ2-1, with 10 bases matching TRBD1. The CDR3 length is 16 residues. V lost 6 bases to trimming and J lost 4 bases; unmatched junction nucleotides: 9. Per germline, CDR1 MNHEY and CDR2 SVGEGT. CDR3 in DNA: TGTGCCAGCAGCGGGAGACAGGGGGCGAATTACAATGAGCAGTTCTTC. Translated, it gives CASSGRQGANYNEQFF.